This TCR beta chain came from a study of T cells in Graves' hyperthyroidism and ophthalmopathy. Findings and limits, study-wide: A 13 V-J signature model discriminated ophthalmopathy versus stable hyperthyroidism. Blood also held most thyroid clonotypes expanded beyond 0.001.

This clonotype appeared many times. Its antigen is not identified. RNA transcripts served as the template for amplifying TCR beta CDR3 regions. Primed by the HTBI set, a first-round RT-PCR was run on the TCR CDR3. Each CDR3 protein gets one entry after TCRdb re-called the multiplex PCR reads with MiXCR. The profile covers hundreds of thousands of distinct CDR3 sequences, with roughly 15% appearing a single time and 10% to 13% taken by the ten largest. The clonotype comes from a woman aged 18-29 years with Graves' hyperthyroidism. Sample: blood.

CDR3 bases: TGTGCCAGCAGCCGGGGACAGGCTAACCTTTATAGCAATCAGCCCCAGCATTTT. It translates to CASSRGQANLYSNQPQHF. J is TRBJ1-5 and V is TRBV7-8, with 8 bases aligning to TRBD1. Trimming removed 5 bases from V and 0 bases from J; junction bases left unmatched: 12. Germline assignment: CDR1 SGHVS and CDR2 FQNEAQ. CDR3 length: 18 amino acids.